These 31 T cell receptor beta chains share one sample of origin, sequenced in a study of response to subunit inactivated influenza vaccine. Using its own MiXCR run on the RT-PCR reads, TCRdb lists one record per CDR3 protein. The top ten clones hold roughly 10% of a sample with 550,000 to 800,000 distinct CDR3 sequences, around 16% of them seen once. Sequencing was performed on PBMCs from blood, taken less than 13 days after vaccination. The receptors stem from a man aged 45 to 65 who received an inactivated influenza vaccine.

This clonotype was observed many times. The CDR3 nucleotides are TGTGCCAGCAGCTTCTTGGCAGGGGGAGGTTCTGCTGAAGCTTTCTTT. As protein: CASSFLAGGGSAEAFF. The chain links TRBV7-2 to TRBJ1-1; 7 nucleotides align to TRBD1. The J segment lost 6 bases and the V segment lost 3 bases, leaving 13 bases of the junction unmatched. The germline gives CDR1 SGHTA, CDR2 FQGNSA. The CDR3 consists of 16 residues.

The V gene is TRBV29-1, the J gene TRBJ2-7; D not certain. The V end lost 1 base, the J end lost 4 bases, and 8 bases lay between the germline ends. This CDR3 is built from 12 residues. Germline values: CDR1 SQVTM, CDR2 ANQGSEA. The CDR3 DNA follows: TGCAGCGTTGAAGCTCAGGCGTACGAGCAGTACTTC. Translation gives CSVEAQAYEQYF.

This chain links TRBV5-5 with TRBJ2-7, with no clear D. Germline lookup yields CDR1 SGHKS and CDR2 YYEKEE (reference sequence). The V end lost 4 bases, the J end lost 3 bases, and 5 bases lay between the germline ends. There are 11 residues in the CDR3. The CDR3 region is CASSADYEQYF. CDR3 bases: TGTGCCAGCAGCGCGGACTACGAGCAGTACTTC. Looking up the rest from reference TRBV5-5 and TRBJ2-7 gives the full variable domain: DAGVTQSPTHLIKTRGQQVTLRCSPISGHKSVSWYQQVLGQGPQFIFQYYEKEERGRGNFPDRFSARQFPNYSSELNVNALLLGDSALYLCASSADYEQYFGPGTRLTVT.

This clonotype was counted between two and nine times. The chain carries TRBV6-2 or TRBV6-3 and TRBJ2-1; D unclear. Germline V gene data show CDR1 as MNHEY and CDR2 as SVGEGT. Deletions cut 5 bases from V and 4 bases from J, with 9 bases between. The length of the CDR3 is 13 residues. The DNA for the CDR3 is TGTGCCAGCAGTACGACTGTATACAATGAGCAGTTCTTC. It specifies CASSTTVYNEQFF.

This clonotype was counted only a few times. The V and J genes are TRBV29-1 and TRBJ2-2; weak D call: TRBD2 (6 bases). The CDR3 contains 15 residues. The germline V gene has CDR1 SQVTM and CDR2 ANQGSEA. Trimming stripped 5 bases from V and 5 bases from J, with 18 bases between. The CDR3 region has the DNA TGCAGCGTTATCTCGATTGACGGGGGAACCGGGGAGCTGTTTTTT. Protein sequence: CSVISIDGGTGELFF.

V is TRBV20-1 and J is TRBJ2-5, with TRBD2 as a possible D gene (6 bases). The V end was cut by 1 base, the J end by 3 bases, with 15 bases between. The CDR3 is made up of 15 amino acids. The V gene's germline CDR1 is DFQATT and CDR2 SNEGSKA (reference sequence). The DNA for the CDR3 is TGCAGTGCTAGAGGGTCGAATCGGAGGGAAGAGACCCAGTACTTC. It yields the protein CSARGSNRREETQYF.

Here the CDR3 reads CASRLHLTGETQYF. The CDR3 DNA reads TGTGCCAGCAGGCTCCACTTAACAGGGGAGACCCAGTACTTC. V usage is TRBV6-1 and J usage is TRBJ2-5, with D tentatively TRBD1 (6 bases). The CDR3 covers 14 residues. Germline assignment: CDR1 MNHNS and CDR2 SASEGT. The V end lost 6 bases, the J end lost 5 bases, and 16 bases lay between the germline ends.

The V and J genes are TRBV2 and TRBJ2-2; tentatively, D is TRBD1 or TRBD2 (8 bases each). The CDR3 covers 15 residues. Germline V gives CDR1 SNHLY, CDR2 FYNNEI. Trimming pared 8 bases from V and 5 bases from J, leaving 18 bases between. CDR3 sequence reads: CASREGQAGTGELFF. As DNA, the CDR3 is TGTGCCAGCCGGGAGGGACAGGCGGGAACCGGGGAGCTGTTTTTT.

This clonotype was recorded at least ten times. The gene calls are TRBV5-5 and TRBJ2-2; no firm D call. Trimming stripped 4 bases from V and 3 bases from J, with 10 bases between. The CDR3 totals 14 residues. CDR1 SGHKS and CDR2 YYEKEE come from the germline V gene (reference sequence). The CDR3 DNA reads as TGTGCCAGCAGCATCCAATTGGACACCGGGGAGCTGTTTTTT. This sequence encodes CASSIQLDTGELFF.

This clonotype showed up just a few times. The gene calls are TRBV4-3 and TRBJ1-4; D not certain. The germline V gene encodes CDR1 LGHNA and CDR2 YSLEER. Trimming pared 0 bases from V and 5 bases from J, leaving 13 bases between. This CDR3 has 16 residues. The CDR3 reads CASSQDLDLPNEKLFF. CDR3 coding DNA: TGCGCCAGCAGCCAAGATCTCGACTTACCGAATGAAAAACTGTTTTTT.

This clonotype was counted between two and nine times. The rearrangement joins TRBV3-1 to TRBJ2-1; D gene uncertain. Germline CDR1 and CDR2: LGHDT and YNNKEL (reference sequence). V shed 4 bases and J shed 8 bases, with 9 bases lying between them. The CDR3 runs 12 residues. The CDR3 sequence: CASSPAGHEQFF. The CDR3 DNA sequence: TGTGCCAGCAGCCCTGCCGGCCATGAGCAGTTCTTC.

This clonotype was detected ten times or more. V and J are TRBV4-1 and TRBJ1-4; D is uncertain. Looked up from germline, CDR1 is MGHRA and CDR2 is YSYEKL. The CDR3 runs to 16 residues. V was cut by 4 bases and J by 0 bases, with 12 bases left in between. In DNA form, the CDR3 reads TGCGCCAGCAGCCGAGTTGTCGTCCCAACTAATGAAAAACTGTTTTTT. It encodes CASSRVVVPTNEKLFF.

The genes are TRBV10-3 and TRBJ2-5; D is tentatively TRBD1 or TRBD2 (5 bases each). CDR1 and CDR2 from the germline V gene are ENHRY and SYGVKD. Trimming shortened V by 0 bases and J by 1 base, and 9 bases separated the two germline ends. This CDR3 spans 15 amino acids. CDR3 sequence: CAISESRGSQETQYF. In DNA, the CDR3 is TGTGCCATCAGTGAGTCGAGGGGCAGCCAAGAGACCCAGTACTTC.

The chain combines TRBV27 with TRBJ2-3, with D tentatively TRBD1 (5 bases). Germline lookup yields CDR1 MNHEY and CDR2 SMNVEV (reference sequence). V was pared by 7 bases and J by 0 bases, with 14 bases between. This CDR3 has 15 amino acids. The CDR3, as DNA: TGTGCCAGCAAACCAGGGCGTTTTAGCACAGATACGCAGTATTTT. This sequence encodes CASKPGRFSTDTQYF.

There are many counts of this clonotype. The rearrangement uses TRBV12-3 or TRBV12-4 and TRBJ2-3; TRBD2 agrees at 7 bases. The CDR3 contains 14 residues. J lost 4 bases, V lost 2 bases, and 3 bases had no gene match. The CDR3 coding sequence is TGTGCCAGCAGTTTACTTACTAGCGCAGATACGCAGTATTTT. Translation: CASSLLTSADTQYF.

This chain uses TRBV4-1 with TRBJ1-1; D is undetermined. Germline loops: CDR1 MGHRA, CDR2 YSYEKL. The CDR3 is 12 residues long. V shed 1 base and J shed 7 bases, with 7 bases lying between them. CDR3 nucleotides: TGCGCCAGCAGCCAAGTAAAAGGTGAAGCTTTCTTT. Its translation: CASSQVKGEAFF.

This clonotype was picked up a small number of times. The chain carries TRBV12-3 or TRBV12-4 and TRBJ1-1; a possible D gene is TRBD1 (6 bases). Trimming removed 7 bases from V and 0 bases from J, with 12 bases in between. The CDR3 is made up of 14 amino acids. CDR3 DNA sequence: TGTGCCAGCAATAAACAGGGCGTGAACACTGAAGCTTTCTTT. Translating it yields CASNKQGVNTEAFF.

This clonotype was counted ten times or more. The rearrangement uses TRBV20-1 and TRBJ2-7; D remains ambiguous. Germline CDR1 is DFQATT and CDR2 is SNEGSKA (reference sequence). The CDR3 covers 10 residues. V was pared by 3 bases and J by 6 bases, with 6 bases between. The CDR3 DNA reads TGCAGTGCTAGCCCTGGCGAGCAGTACTTC. It is translated as CSASPGEQYF.

This clonotype was found a few times. V and J are TRBV12-3 or TRBV12-4 and TRBJ2-5, with no clear D. The CDR3 covers 13 residues. V lost 8 bases and J lost 0, with 10 bases in between. CDR3 coding DNA: TGTGCCAGCTCAGCCCAGTACCAAGAGACCCAGTACTTC. Translating gives CASSAQYQETQYF.

This clonotype showed up just a few times. This chain links TRBV7-3 with TRBJ2-3; TRBD2 aligns across 10 bases. V dropped 5 bases and J dropped 0; count of bases not matched to a gene: 11. Germline loops: CDR1 SGHTA, CDR2 FQGTGA. The CDR3 sequence is 18 residues long. The CDR3 bases are TGTGCCAGCAGCCCTAGATCGACTAGCGGGCCTAGCACAGATACGCAGTATTTT. As protein: CASSPRSTSGPSTDTQYF.

The chain couples TRBV4-3 to TRBJ2-2; D remains ambiguous. The CDR3 contains 16 residues. Germline V gene sequence: CDR1 LGHNA, CDR2 YSLEER. Trimming removed 0 bases from V and 8 bases from J, with 16 bases in between. The CDR3 DNA follows: TGCGCCAGCAGCCAAGATTTGAGACGTGGTGGAGGGGAGCTGTTTTTT. Its protein is CASSQDLRRGGGELFF.

This clonotype was seen at least ten times. V gene TRBV5-1 combines with J gene TRBJ2-3; unclear D gene. The CDR3 spans 14 residues. Trimming pared 1 base from V and 2 bases from J, leaving 8 bases between. Germline V gene data show CDR1 as SGHRS and CDR2 as YFSETQ. CDR3 sequence: CASSLSPYTDTQYF. As DNA, the CDR3 is TGCGCCAGCAGCTTGTCCCCTTACACAGATACGCAGTATTTT.

At least ten counts were recorded for this clonotype. The genes are TRBV12-3 or TRBV12-4 and TRBJ2-5; possible D gene TRBD2, 5 bases. The V gene lost 5 bases and the J gene lost 2 bases, with 12 bases spanning the gap. CDR3 length: 14 residues. This chain's CDR3 is CASSPSTRQETQYF. In nucleotides, the CDR3 is TGTGCCAGCAGTCCGAGTACTAGACAAGAGACCCAGTACTTC.

The rearrangement uses TRBV5-1 and TRBJ1-2; TRBD1 agrees at 10 bases. In germline, CDR1 is SGHRS, CDR2 YFSETQ. The CDR3 contains 14 residues. Unmatched junction bases numbered 6, after V lost 3 bases and J lost 7 bases. This chain's CDR3 is CASSSDRGQSGYTF. DNA of the CDR3: TGCGCCAGCAGCTCTGACAGGGGGCAAAGTGGCTACACCTTC.

There are a few counts of this clonotype. This chain joins TRBV7-9 and TRBJ2-4; D tentatively fits TRBD1 or TRBD2 (5 bases each). The CDR3 runs 13 residues. Germline CDR1 reads SEHNR; CDR2 reads FQNEAQ (reference sequence). V lost 3 bases and J 9 bases, leaving 12 bases between the germline ends. The CDR3 region is CASSFPGSAIQYF. The CDR3 coding sequence is TGTGCCAGCAGCTTCCCAGGGAGCGCCATTCAGTACTTC.

The chain employs TRBV6-5 and TRBJ2-5; D gene uncertain. The CDR3 spans 15 residues. The germline V gene has CDR1 MNHEY and CDR2 SVGAGI. The V end was cut by 0 bases, the J end by 2 bases, with 10 bases between. The CDR3 DNA reads TGTGCCAGCAGTTACTCGATTGTGGGGCAAGAGACCCAGTACTTC. It specifies CASSYSIVGQETQYF.

The chain is built from TRBV5-1 and TRBJ1-1; maybe TRBD1 (6 bases). The V end was cut by 4 bases, the J end by 4 bases, with 14 bases between. CDR1 and CDR2 (germline): SGHRS, YFSETQ. The CDR3 covers 14 residues. The CDR3 reads CASSNGTGFTEAFF. CDR3 DNA: TGCGCCAGCAGCAATGGAACAGGGTTCACTGAAGCTTTCTTT.

This clonotype showed up many times. The chain recombines TRBV6-2 or TRBV6-3 with TRBJ2-1; D remains ambiguous. Germline CDR1 reads MNHEY; CDR2 reads SVGEGT. This CDR3 comprises 14 residues. The V and J ends lost 7 bases and 2 bases respectively, with 12 bases between them. CDR3 DNA: TGTGCCAGCACCCCAACCGGTACCTACAATGAGCAGTTCTTC. Encoded protein: CASTPTGTYNEQFF.

The sample holds many counts of this clonotype. The chain joins TRBV30 to TRBJ1-6, with D possibly TRBD1 on 6 matching bases. The CDR3 contains 15 residues. The V gene's germline CDR1 is GTSNPN and CDR2 SVGIG (reference sequence). The V gene lost 0 bases and the J gene lost 9 bases, with 15 bases spanning the gap. This chain's CDR3 is CAWSVQGGDASPLHF. In nucleotides, the CDR3 is TGTGCCTGGAGTGTACAGGGAGGGGACGCTTCACCCCTCCACTTT.

This clonotype was observed a handful of times. This chain links TRBV19 with TRBJ1-1, with D unresolved. The germline V gene encodes CDR1 LNHDA and CDR2 SQIVND (reference sequence). The CDR3 sequence is 11 residues long. Trimming pared 9 bases from V and 1 base from J, leaving 6 bases between. CDR3 amino acids: CASVRNTEAFF. Written as DNA, the CDR3 is TGTGCCAGCGTCCGGAACACTGAAGCTTTCTTT.

The rearrangement uses TRBV5-6 and TRBJ2-5, with TRBD1 as a possible D gene (6 bases). Germline CDR1 is SGHDT and CDR2 is YYEEEE. With 0 bases removed from V and 3 bases from J, the gap between germline ends came to 12 bases. CDR3 length: 15 amino acids. The CDR3 nucleotides read TGTGCCAGCAGCTTGGACAGGGATTATGAAGAGACCCAGTACTTC. As protein: CASSLDRDYEETQYF.